The following is a T cell receptor beta chain sequence with its context. The ends were cut back, 0 bases at V and 4 bases at J, with 11 bases in the middle. The germline V gene has CDR1 SGDLS and CDR2 YYNGEE. The CDR3 covers 15 residues. This PCR relied on a set of 60 Vbeta primers and 13 Jbeta primers. Profiled with immunoSEQ multiplex PCR; TCRdb holds only in-frame clones, not every one. The data show about 160,000 clones, roughly 82% seen once. This sample was taken from a study of cytomegalovirus exposure and HLA in healthy donors. The V gene is TRBV9, the J gene TRBJ1-3; a possible D gene is TRBD1 (5 bases). This sequence was found in a woman in her forties or fifties in good health and CMV-seropositive. Sequenced input: PBMCs. The CDR3 sequence: CASSVEEGFGNTIYF. CDR3 in DNA: TGTGCCAGCAGCGTAGAGGAGGGGTTCGGAAACACCATATATTTT. The variable domain in full, completed from reference TRBV9 and TRBJ1-3, reads DSGVTQTPKHLITATGQRVTLRCSPRSGDLSVYWYQQSLDQGLQFLIQYYNGEERAKGNILERFSAQQFPDLHSELNLSSLELGDSALYFCASSVEEGFGNTIYFGEGSWLTVV.